Detailed here is one T cell receptor beta chain. V gave up 5 bases and J gave up 15 bases; unmatched junction bases: 17. Germline V gene sequence: CDR1 SEHNR, CDR2 FQNEAQ (reference sequence). The CDR3 is 15 amino acids. Under the authors' procedure: Counts of nucleated cells, estimated from reference gene primer amplification, were obtained. Repertoires were generated with immunoSEQ multiplex PCR, while TCRdb's copy carries only in-frame clones and drops some. V, J and clone size are those of that table, while D and trimming were read from the DNA. The table includes some 100,000 clones, roughly 89% detected once. These data come from a study of blood T cell repertoires in COVID-19. Study-wide context: The study drew acute and convalescent COVID-19 samples from the United States, Italy and Spain. The analysed material was cDNA or gDNA that came from T cells, B-cell-depleted T cells, or PBMCs.

V usage is TRBV7-9 and J usage is TRBJ1-3, with 9 bases lining up with TRBD1. The source of this sequence is a woman over 75 with active COVID-19. Sequences were obtained from peripheral blood. This CDR3 reads CASSISGTGTVGGYF. The CDR3 DNA follows: TGTGCCAGCAGCATCTCGGGGACAGGGACGGTCGGAGGATATTTT.